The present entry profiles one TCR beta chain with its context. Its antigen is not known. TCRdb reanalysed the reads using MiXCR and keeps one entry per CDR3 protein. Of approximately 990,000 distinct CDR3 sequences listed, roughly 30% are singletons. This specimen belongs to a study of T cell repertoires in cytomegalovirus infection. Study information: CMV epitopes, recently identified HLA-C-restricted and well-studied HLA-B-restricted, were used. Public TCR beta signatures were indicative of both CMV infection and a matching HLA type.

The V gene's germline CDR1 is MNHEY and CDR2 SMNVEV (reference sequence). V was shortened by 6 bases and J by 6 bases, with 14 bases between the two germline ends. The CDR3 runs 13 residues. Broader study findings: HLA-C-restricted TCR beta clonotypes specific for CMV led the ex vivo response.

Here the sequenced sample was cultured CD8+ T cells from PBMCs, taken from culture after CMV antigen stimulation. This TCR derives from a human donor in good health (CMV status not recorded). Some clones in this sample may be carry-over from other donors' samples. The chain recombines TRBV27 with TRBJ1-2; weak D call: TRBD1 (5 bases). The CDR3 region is CASSPETVNGYTF. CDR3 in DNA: TGTGCCAGCAGCCCTGAGACAGTAAATGGCTACACCTTC.